This T cell receptor (beta chain) was sequenced in a study of cytomegalovirus exposure and HLA in healthy donors. The study's findings and limits: Researchers reportedly found TCR beta sequences accurately predicted most subjects' HLA-A and HLA-B alleles.

The PCR had 60 Vbeta and 13 Jbeta primers. Method: immunoSEQ multiplex PCR; TCRdb's copy keeps in-frame clones and lacks some. The table shows about 260,000 clones, with 84% occurring only once. The V gene lost 2 bases and the J gene lost 0 bases, with 9 bases spanning the gap. This CDR3 has 14 amino acids. The germline V gene encodes CDR1 SGHRS and CDR2 YFSETQ. Concerning this clone: The antigen remains unidentified.

The TCR sequence derives from a woman between 35 and 50 years old in good health and CMV-seropositive. This chain joins TRBV5-1 and TRBJ2-7; tentatively, D is TRBD1 (5 bases). The sample comprised PBMCs. This chain's CDR3 is CASSFQGSSYEQYF. Written as DNA, the CDR3 is TGCGCCAGCAGCTTTCAGGGAAGCTCCTACGAGCAGTACTTC.